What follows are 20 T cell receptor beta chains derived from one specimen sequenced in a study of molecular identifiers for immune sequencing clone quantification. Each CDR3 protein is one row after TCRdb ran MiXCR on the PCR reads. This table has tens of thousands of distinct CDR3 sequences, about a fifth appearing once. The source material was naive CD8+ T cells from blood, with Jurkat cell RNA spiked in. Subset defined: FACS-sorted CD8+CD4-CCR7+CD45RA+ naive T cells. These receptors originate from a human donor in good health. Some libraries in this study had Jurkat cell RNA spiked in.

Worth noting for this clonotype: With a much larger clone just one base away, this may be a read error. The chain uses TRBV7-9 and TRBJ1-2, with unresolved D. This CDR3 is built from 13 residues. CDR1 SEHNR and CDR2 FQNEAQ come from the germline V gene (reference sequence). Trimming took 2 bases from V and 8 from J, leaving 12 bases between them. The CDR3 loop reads CASSLMREGGYTF. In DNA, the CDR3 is TGTGCCAGCAGCTTAATGAGGGAAGGAGGCTACACCTTC.

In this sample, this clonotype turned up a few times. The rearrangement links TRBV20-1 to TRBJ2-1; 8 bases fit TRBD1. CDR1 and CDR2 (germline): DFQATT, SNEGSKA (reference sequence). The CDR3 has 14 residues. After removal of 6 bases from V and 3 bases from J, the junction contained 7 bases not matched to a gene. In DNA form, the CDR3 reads TGCAGTGCGCCCACAGGGGGAGGCTACAATGAGCAGTTCTTC. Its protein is CSAPTGGGYNEQFF.

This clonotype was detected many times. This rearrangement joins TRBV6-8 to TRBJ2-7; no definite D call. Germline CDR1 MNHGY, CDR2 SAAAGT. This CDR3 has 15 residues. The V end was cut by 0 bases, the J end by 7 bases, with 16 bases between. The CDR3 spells CASSYSKIVRPEQYF. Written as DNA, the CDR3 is TGTGCCAGCAGTTACTCGAAGATCGTGCGCCCTGAGCAGTACTTC.

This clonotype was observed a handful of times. CDR3 sequence: CASSSLARDTQYF. The CDR3 bases are TGTGCCAGTAGTTCTTTGGCGCGAGATACGCAGTATTTT. This chain links TRBV19 with TRBJ2-3, with unresolved D. Between the trimmed V and J ends, which lost 5 bases and 5 bases, there was a span of 11 bases. Germline lookup yields CDR1 LNHDA and CDR2 SQIVND (reference sequence). The length of the CDR3 is 13 residues.

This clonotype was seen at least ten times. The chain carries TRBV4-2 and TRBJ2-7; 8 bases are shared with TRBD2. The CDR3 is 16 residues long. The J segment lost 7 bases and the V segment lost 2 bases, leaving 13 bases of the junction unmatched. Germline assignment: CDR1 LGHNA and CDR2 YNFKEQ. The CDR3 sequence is CASSQLTSGVSWEQYF. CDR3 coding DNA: TGTGCCAGCAGCCAACTTACTAGCGGAGTGTCGTGGGAGCAGTACTTC.

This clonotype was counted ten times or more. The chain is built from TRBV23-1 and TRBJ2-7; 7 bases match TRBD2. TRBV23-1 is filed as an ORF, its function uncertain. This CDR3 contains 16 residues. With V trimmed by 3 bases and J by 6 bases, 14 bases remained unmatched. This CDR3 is CASSHKNLSGGSEQYF. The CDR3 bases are TGCGCCAGCAGTCACAAAAATCTTTCCGGGGGGTCCGAGCAGTACTTC.

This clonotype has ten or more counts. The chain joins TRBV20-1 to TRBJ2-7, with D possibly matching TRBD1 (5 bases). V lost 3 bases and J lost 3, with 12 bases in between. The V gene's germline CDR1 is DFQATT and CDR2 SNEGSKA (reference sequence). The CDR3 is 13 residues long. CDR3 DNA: TGCAGTGCTAGGGGTCTCGACAGCTACGAGCAGTACTTC. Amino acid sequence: CSARGLDSYEQYF.

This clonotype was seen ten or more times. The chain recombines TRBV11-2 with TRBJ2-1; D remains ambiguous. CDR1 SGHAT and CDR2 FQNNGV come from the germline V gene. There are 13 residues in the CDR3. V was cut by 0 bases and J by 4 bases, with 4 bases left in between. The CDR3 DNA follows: TGTGCCAGCAGCTTAGATGTTTACAATGAGCAGTTCTTC. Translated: CASSLDVYNEQFF.

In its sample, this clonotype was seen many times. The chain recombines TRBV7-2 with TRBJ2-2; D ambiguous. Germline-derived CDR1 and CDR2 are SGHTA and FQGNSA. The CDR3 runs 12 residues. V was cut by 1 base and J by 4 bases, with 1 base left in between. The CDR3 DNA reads TGTGCCAGCAGCTTAGGCACCGGGGAGCTGTTTTTT. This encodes CASSLGTGELFF.

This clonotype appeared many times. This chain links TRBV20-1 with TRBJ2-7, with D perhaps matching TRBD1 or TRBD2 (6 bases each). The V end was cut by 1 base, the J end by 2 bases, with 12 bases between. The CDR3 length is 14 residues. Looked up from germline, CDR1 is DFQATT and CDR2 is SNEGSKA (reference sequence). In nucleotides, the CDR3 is TGCAGTGCTAGAGTTGGGGGGCTTGCCTACGAGCAGTACTTC. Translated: CSARVGGLAYEQYF.

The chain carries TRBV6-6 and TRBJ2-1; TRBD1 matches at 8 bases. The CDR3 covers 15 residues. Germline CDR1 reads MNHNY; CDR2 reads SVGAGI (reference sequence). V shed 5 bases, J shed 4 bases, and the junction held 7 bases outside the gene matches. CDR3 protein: CASSDQGARYNEQFF. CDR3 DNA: TGTGCCAGCAGTGATCAGGGGGCGAGGTACAATGAGCAGTTCTTC.

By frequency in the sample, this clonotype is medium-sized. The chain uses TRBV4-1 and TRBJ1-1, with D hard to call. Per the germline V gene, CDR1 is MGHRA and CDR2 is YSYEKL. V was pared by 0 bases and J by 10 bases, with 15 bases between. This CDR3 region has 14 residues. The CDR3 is CASSQDPGGPGAFF. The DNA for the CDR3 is TGCGCCAGCAGCCAAGATCCAGGAGGCCCAGGAGCTTTCTTT.

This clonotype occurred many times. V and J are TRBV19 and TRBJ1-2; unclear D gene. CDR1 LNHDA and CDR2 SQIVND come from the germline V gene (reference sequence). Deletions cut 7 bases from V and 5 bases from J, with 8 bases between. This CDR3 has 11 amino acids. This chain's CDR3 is CASISFYGYTF. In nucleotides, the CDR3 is TGTGCCAGTATCAGTTTTTATGGCTACACCTTC.

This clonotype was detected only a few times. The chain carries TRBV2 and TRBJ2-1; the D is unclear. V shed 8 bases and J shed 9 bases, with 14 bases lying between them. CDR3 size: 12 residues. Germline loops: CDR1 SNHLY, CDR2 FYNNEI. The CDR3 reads CASGDFTAEQFF. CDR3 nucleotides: TGTGCCAGCGGGGATTTCACGGCTGAGCAGTTCTTC.

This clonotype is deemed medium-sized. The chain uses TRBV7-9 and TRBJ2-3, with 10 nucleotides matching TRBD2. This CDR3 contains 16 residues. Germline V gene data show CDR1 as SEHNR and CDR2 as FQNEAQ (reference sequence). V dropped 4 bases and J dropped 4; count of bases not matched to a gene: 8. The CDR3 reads CASSSPGTSAPDTQYF. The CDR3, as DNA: TGTGCCAGCAGCTCGCCCGGGACTAGCGCTCCAGATACGCAGTATTTT.

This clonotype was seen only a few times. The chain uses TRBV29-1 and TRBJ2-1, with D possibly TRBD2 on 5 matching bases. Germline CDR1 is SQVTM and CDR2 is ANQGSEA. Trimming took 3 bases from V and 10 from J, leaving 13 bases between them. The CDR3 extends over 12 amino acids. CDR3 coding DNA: TGCAGCGTTGACCGGGGAGATCCGGAGCAGTTCTTC. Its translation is CSVDRGDPEQFF.

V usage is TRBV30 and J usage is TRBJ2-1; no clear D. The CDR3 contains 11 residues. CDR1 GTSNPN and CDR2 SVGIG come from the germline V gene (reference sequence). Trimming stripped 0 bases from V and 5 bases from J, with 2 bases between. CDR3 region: CAWSVDNEQFF. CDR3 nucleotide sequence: TGTGCCTGGAGTGTGGACAATGAGCAGTTCTTC.

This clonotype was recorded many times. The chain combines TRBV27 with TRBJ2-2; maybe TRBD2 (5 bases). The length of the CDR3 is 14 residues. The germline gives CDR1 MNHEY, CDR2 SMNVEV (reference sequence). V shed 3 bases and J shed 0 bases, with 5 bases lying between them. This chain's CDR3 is CASSLDSNTGELFF. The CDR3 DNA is TGTGCCAGCAGTTTGGACTCGAACACCGGGGAGCTGTTTTTT.

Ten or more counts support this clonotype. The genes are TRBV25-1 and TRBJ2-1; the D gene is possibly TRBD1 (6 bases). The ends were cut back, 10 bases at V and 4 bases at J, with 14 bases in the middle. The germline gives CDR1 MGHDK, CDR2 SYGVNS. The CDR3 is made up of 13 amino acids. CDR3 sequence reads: CATSDRPYNEQFF. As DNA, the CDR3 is TGTGCCACGTCCGACAGGCCGTACAATGAGCAGTTCTTC.

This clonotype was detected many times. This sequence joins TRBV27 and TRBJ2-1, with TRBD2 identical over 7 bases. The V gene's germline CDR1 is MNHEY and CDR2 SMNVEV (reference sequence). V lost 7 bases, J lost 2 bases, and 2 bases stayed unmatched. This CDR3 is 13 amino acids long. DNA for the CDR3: TGTGCCAGCACCAGCGGGACCTACAATGAGCAGTTCTTC. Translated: CASTSGTYNEQFF.